Listed here is a single T cell receptor beta chain. The data stem from a study of control samples from healthy donors and cancer patients. TCRdb's copy holds only in-frame clones and misses some; the assay was immunoSEQ multiplex PCR. The sample consists of 130,000 or so clones, around nine tenths of them appearing once. Germline CDR1 is MDHEN and CDR2 is SYDVKM. The CDR3 length is 12 residues. Trimming pared 3 bases from V and 10 bases from J, leaving 10 bases between. This chain links TRBV28 with TRBJ2-1; D is possibly TRBD1 (6 bases). The source of this sequence is a man in his fifties or sixties in good health. Sequencing used blood. The CDR3 DNA reads TGTGCCAGCAGTTTGGGACATCTCGAGCAGTTCTTC. Protein: CASSLGHLEQFF.